One sample yielded the 18 T cell receptor beta chains listed below, sequenced in a study of blood T cells in healthy people across ages. Alongside a J-beta primer mix, a sample-barcoded 5' primer served in a second PCR lasting 7 to 11 cycles. MiXCR was run by TCRdb on the 5' RACE reads, yielding one entry per CDR3 protein. The sample holds around 900,000 distinct CDR3 sequences, about 30% seen once. Sequenced: blood. The source of these receptors is a woman of 80 years or more in good health.

This clonotype was detected ten times or more. The chain links TRBV5-1 to TRBJ2-7, with D perhaps TRBD2 (6 bases). This CDR3 contains 11 residues. V was shortened by 4 bases and J by 9 bases, with 11 bases between the two germline ends. Germline loops: CDR1 SGHRS, CDR2 YFSETQ. The CDR3 here is CASSRGLGQYF. For the CDR3, the DNA is TGCGCCAGCAGCAGGGGACTGGGGCAGTACTTC. The entire variable domain, with the rest obtained from reference TRBV5-1 and TRBJ2-7, is as follows: KAGVTQTPRYLIKTRGQQVTLSCSPISGHRSVSWYQQTPGQGLQFLFEYFSETQRNKGNFPGRFSGRQFSNSRSEMNVSTLELGDSALYLCASSRGLGQYFGPGTRLTVT.

In its sample, this clonotype was seen many times. The rearrangement joins TRBV7-2 to TRBJ2-5, with D tentatively TRBD1 (5 bases). The CDR3 totals 14 residues. Trimming removed 1 base from V and 7 bases from J, with 13 bases in between. The germline V gene encodes CDR1 SGHTA and CDR2 FQGNSA. The CDR3 DNA follows: TGTGCCAGCAGCTTAGGGCCGGACCAGGGGACCCAGTACTTC. Encoded protein: CASSLGPDQGTQYF.

This clonotype was seen ten or more times. The V and J genes are TRBV28 and TRBJ2-3; perhaps TRBD2 as D (5 bases). Germline loops: CDR1 MDHEN, CDR2 SYDVKM. CDR3 length equals 14 residues. Trimming took 8 bases from V and 3 from J, leaving 15 bases between them. CDR3 residues: CASGLTERTDTQYF. The CDR3 region has the DNA TGTGCCAGCGGACTCACTGAACGAACAGATACGCAGTATTTT.

This chain connects TRBV14 to TRBJ1-6; TRBD1 matches at 9 bases. CDR1 is SGHDN and CDR2 is FVKESK in the germline V gene. J gave up 10 bases and V 0 bases, and 7 bases lay outside the gene matches. CDR3 length equals 16 residues. The CDR3, as DNA: TGTGCCAGCAGCCAAGAAAAAGGGACAGGGCGGTCACCCCTCCACTTT. Its translation is CASSQEKGTGRSPLHF.

This clonotype was recorded a few times. This chain links TRBV6-2 or TRBV6-3 with TRBJ1-1; D not resolved. The CDR3 runs 13 residues. Trimming stripped 11 bases from V and 3 bases from J, with 16 bases between. Germline V gives CDR1 MNHEY, CDR2 SVGEGT. The CDR3 spells CASPLNRDTEAFF. Written as DNA, the CDR3 is TGTGCCTCCCCACTGAATCGGGACACTGAAGCTTTCTTT.

For this clonotype: This clone may be a read error of a much larger clone one base away. The chain links TRBV12-3 or TRBV12-4 to TRBJ1-2; the D is unclear. V lost 1 base and J 6 bases, leaving 9 bases between the germline ends. This CDR3 has 13 residues. CDR3 sequence (DNA): TGTGCCAGCAGTTTAGAAGGGCTCCATGGCTACACCTTC. Translation: CASSLEGLHGYTF.

In regard to this clonotype: A much bigger clone sits one base away, suggesting this may be a read error. The chain combines TRBV28 with TRBJ2-7; possibly TRBD2 for D (5 bases). CDR3 length equals 12 residues. Germline-derived CDR1 and CDR2 are MDHEN and SYDVKM. The V end lost 6 bases, the J end lost 2 bases, and 8 bases lay between the germline ends. CDR3 protein: CASSVLAYEQYF. CDR3 nucleotides: TGTGCCAGCAGCGTACTAGCCTACGAGCAGTACTTC.

This clonotype showed up many times. The chain couples TRBV25-1 to TRBJ1-2; D is unresolved. The germline V gene has CDR1 MGHDK and CDR2 SYGVNS. This CDR3 has 11 amino acids. V dropped 2 bases and J dropped 7 bases, with 5 bases sitting between them. In nucleotides, the CDR3 is TGTGCCAGCAGTGAAATAGGTGGCTACACCTTC. Its translation is CASSEIGGYTF.

Concerning this clonotype itself: A read error may be the cause here, since a much bigger clone is one base away. The V call is TRBV4-1, the J call TRBJ2-7, with TRBD1 identical over 7 bases. There are 16 residues in the CDR3. Trimming at V came to 0 bases and at J to 7 bases, leaving 12 bases not matched to a gene. Germline CDR1 reads MGHRA; CDR2 reads YSYEKL. This CDR3 is CASSQEFRTGYNEQYF. In nucleotides, the CDR3 is TGCGCCAGCAGCCAAGAATTCAGGACAGGCTACAATGAGCAGTACTTC.

This clonotype was counted ten times or more. The chain links TRBV27 to TRBJ1-2; D gene unclear. Germline loops: CDR1 MNHEY, CDR2 SMNVEV (reference sequence). V was pared by 1 base and J by 4 bases, with 13 bases between. The CDR3 contains 15 residues. CDR3 in amino acids: CASSLFGVEPYGYTF. CDR3 coding DNA: TGTGCCAGCAGTTTATTTGGGGTGGAGCCCTATGGCTACACCTTC.

Comment on this clonotype: Germline is not matched at one junction end, which may reflect a read error. The J gene is TRBJ1-2, the V gene TRBV20-1; D is unclear. The CDR3 sequence is 15 residues long. CDR1 and CDR2 (germline): DFQATT, SNEGSKA (reference sequence). CDR3: CSAFEAPLRNYGCTF. In DNA, the CDR3 is TGCAGTGCTTTTGAAGCCCCCCTCCGGAACTATGGCTGCACCTTC.

The chain joins TRBV25-1 to TRBJ1-1; possibly TRBD1 for D (6 bases). Trimming pared 6 bases from V and 2 bases from J, leaving 13 bases between. The CDR3 runs to 14 residues. Germline V gene sequence: CDR1 MGHDK, CDR2 SYGVNS. The CDR3: CASREAGQNTEAFF. CDR3 in DNA: TGTGCCAGCAGGGAAGCGGGACAAAACACTGAAGCTTTCTTT.

The chain combines TRBV24-1 with TRBJ2-5; 7 bases are shared with TRBD1. This CDR3 contains 14 residues. Germline V gives CDR1 KGHDR, CDR2 SFDVKD. V was clipped by 5 bases and J by 2 bases; unmatched bases: 4. The CDR3 sequence is CATSVSRGQETQYF. Here the CDR3 DNA reads TGTGCCACCAGTGTTTCCAGGGGGCAAGAGACCCAGTACTTC.

This clonotype was detected ten times or more. CDR3 DNA: TGTGCCACTTTTCCCGGGACAGTTCGGAGCGAGCAGTACTTC. It specifies CATFPGTVRSEQYF. This rearrangement joins TRBV28 to TRBJ2-7; the match to TRBD1 covers 7 bases. The CDR3 is 14 amino acids. J gave up 6 bases and V 10 bases, and 15 bases lay outside the gene matches. Germline V gene data show CDR1 as MDHEN and CDR2 as SYDVKM.

V usage is TRBV10-3 and J usage is TRBJ1-6, with D tentatively TRBD1 (5 bases). This CDR3 contains 13 residues. CDR1 and CDR2 (germline): ENHRY, SYGVKD. V was clipped by 2 bases and J by 10 bases, with 9 bases between them. The CDR3 region is CAISEGARSPLHF. The CDR3 DNA reads TGTGCCATCAGTGAGGGGGCTCGGTCACCCCTCCACTTT.

This clonotype was detected many times. The V gene is TRBV19, the J gene TRBJ2-1; D is ambiguous. V lost 2 bases to trimming and J lost 4 bases, with 6 bases between them. CDR1 is LNHDA, CDR2 SQIVND, per germline (reference sequence). This CDR3 is built from 13 residues. CDR3 region: CASSISVYNEQFF. CDR3 nucleotides: TGTGCCAGTAGTATATCGGTTTACAATGAGCAGTTCTTC.

This clonotype appeared a few times. J is TRBJ1-6 and V is TRBV12-3 or TRBV12-4; D is unclear. V was pared by 7 bases and J by 1 base, with 14 bases between. The CDR3 spans 16 residues. CDR3 loop: CASTPLGRSYNSPLHF. As DNA, the CDR3 is TGTGCCAGCACCCCCTTGGGGAGGTCCTATAATTCACCCCTCCACTTT.

This clonotype showed up many times. The CDR3 nucleotides are TGCGCCAGCAGCGTGACAGGGCCGCCCTACGAGCAGTACTTC. It codes for CASSVTGPPYEQYF. This chain uses TRBV5-1 with TRBJ2-7; TRBD1 matches 7 bases. CDR3 length equals 14 residues. Germline V gene lookup returns CDR1 SGHRS and CDR2 YFSETQ. The V segment lost 4 bases and the J segment 2 bases; nucleotides outside the gene matches: 6.